Here is one TCR beta chain with its context. The V gene end was trimmed by 4 bases and the J gene end by 0 bases; junction bases not matched to a gene: 20. CDR1 and CDR2 from the germline V gene are SGHRS and YFSETQ. There are 21 residues in the CDR3. This sample stems from a study of blood T cell repertoires in COVID-19. Across the study: Whether acute or convalescent, the COVID-19 samples came from the United States, Italy and Spain. T cells, B-cell-depleted T cells, or PBMCs supplied cDNA or gDNA.

Assay: immunoSEQ multiplex PCR; the TCRdb copy retains only in-frame clones and omits some. The table lists some 400,000 clones, around 87% of them singletons. A Seattle source enrolled patients during active infection and followed them longitudinally. This sequence joins TRBV5-1 and TRBJ2-7; 12 nucleotides agree with TRBD2. This clonotype originated in a woman aged 55-69 years with COVID-19, enrolled during active disease. Sequenced input: peripheral blood. CDR3 bases: TGCGCCAGCAGCCGAGGACTAGCGGGGCCGAGACCCAGTTGGAGCTCCTACGAGCAGTACTTC. As protein: CASSRGLAGPRPSWSSYEQYF.